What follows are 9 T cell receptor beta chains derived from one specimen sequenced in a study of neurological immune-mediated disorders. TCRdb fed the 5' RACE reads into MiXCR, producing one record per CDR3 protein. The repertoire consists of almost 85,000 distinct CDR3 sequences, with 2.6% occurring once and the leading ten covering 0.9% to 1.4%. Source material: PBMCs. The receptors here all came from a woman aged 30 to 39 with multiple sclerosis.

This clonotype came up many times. The CDR3 region is CASSFTSGAKNIQYF. The CDR3 coding sequence is TGTGCCAGCAGCTTCACCTCAGGGGCCAAAAACATTCAGTACTTC. The rearrangement uses TRBV7-2 and TRBJ2-4; the D gene is possibly TRBD1 (5 bases). The V end was cut by 3 bases, the J end by 1 base, with 10 bases between. The CDR3 totals 15 residues. CDR1 is SGHTA and CDR2 is FQGNSA in the germline V gene.

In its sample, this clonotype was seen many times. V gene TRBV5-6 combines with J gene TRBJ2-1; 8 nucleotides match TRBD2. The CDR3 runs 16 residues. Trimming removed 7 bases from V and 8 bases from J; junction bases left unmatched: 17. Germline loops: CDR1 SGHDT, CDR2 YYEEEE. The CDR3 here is CASSTPKRESSDEQFF. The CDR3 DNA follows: TGTGCCAGCTCGACACCAAAGCGGGAGAGTTCGGATGAGCAGTTCTTC.

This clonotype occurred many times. The CDR3 DNA sequence: TGTGCCAGCAGCTTCTTGCAGGGGACCACCGGGGAGCTGTTTTTT. Translating gives CASSFLQGTTGELFF. V is TRBV5-6 and J is TRBJ2-2; perhaps TRBD1 as D (6 bases). This CDR3 has 15 residues. Trimming took off 2 bases at V and 4 bases at J, with 12 bases between the two ends. CDR1 is SGHDT, CDR2 YYEEEE, per germline.

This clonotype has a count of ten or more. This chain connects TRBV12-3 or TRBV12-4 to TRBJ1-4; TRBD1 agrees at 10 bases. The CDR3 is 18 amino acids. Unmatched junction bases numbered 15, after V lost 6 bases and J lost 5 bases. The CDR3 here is CASSKNPGQGTQNEKLFF. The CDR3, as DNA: TGTGCCAGCAGCAAAAATCCGGGACAGGGGACCCAAAATGAAAAACTGTTTTTT.

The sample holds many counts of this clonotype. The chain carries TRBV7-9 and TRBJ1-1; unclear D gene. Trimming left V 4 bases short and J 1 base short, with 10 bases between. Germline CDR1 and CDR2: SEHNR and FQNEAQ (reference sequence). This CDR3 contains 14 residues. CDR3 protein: CASSSPYGNTEAFF. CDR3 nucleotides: TGTGCCAGCAGCTCTCCCTACGGGAACACTGAAGCTTTCTTT.

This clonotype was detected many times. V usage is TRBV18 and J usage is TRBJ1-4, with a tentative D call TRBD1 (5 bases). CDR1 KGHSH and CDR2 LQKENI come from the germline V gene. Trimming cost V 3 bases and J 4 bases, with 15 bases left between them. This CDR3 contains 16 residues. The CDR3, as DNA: TGTGCCAGCTCACCTATAGGAACAGGCCGTAATGAAAAACTGTTTTTT. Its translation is CASSPIGTGRNEKLFF.

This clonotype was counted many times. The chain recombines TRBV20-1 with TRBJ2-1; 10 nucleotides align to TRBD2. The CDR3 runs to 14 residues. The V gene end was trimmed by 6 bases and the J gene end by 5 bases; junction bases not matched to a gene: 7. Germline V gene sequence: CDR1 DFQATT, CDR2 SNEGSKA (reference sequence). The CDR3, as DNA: TGCAGTGCGTCCGGGACTAGCGAAAACAATGAGCAGTTCTTC. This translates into CSASGTSENNEQFF.

The CDR3: CASSYRGRTDTQYF. In nucleotides, the CDR3 is TGCGCCAGCAGCTACAGGGGGCGGACAGATACGCAGTATTTT. The rearrangement uses TRBV4-3 and TRBJ2-3; TRBD1 matches at 9 bases. Trimming removed 5 bases from V and 3 bases from J; junction bases left unmatched: 3. The CDR3 sequence is 14 residues long. Germline-derived CDR1 and CDR2 are LGHNA and YSLEER.

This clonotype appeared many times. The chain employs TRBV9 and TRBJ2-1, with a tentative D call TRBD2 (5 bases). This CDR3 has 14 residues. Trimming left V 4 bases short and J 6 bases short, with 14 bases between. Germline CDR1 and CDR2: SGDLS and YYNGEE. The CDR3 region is CASSSEDYINEQFF. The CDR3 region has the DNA TGTGCCAGCAGCTCCGAAGACTACATCAATGAGCAGTTCTTC.